The 12 T cell receptor beta chains listed next were all sequenced from one sample in a study of OX40 agonist ivuxolimab in advanced cancers. The data were produced by immunoSEQ multiplex PCR, yet TCRdb's version contains in-frame clones alone and is incomplete. The table lists about 49,000 clones, 85% of them singletons, with around 21% in the top ten. The input for sequencing was CD4+ or CD8+ T cells sorted from blood, taken in a trial of the OX40 agonist ivuxolimab. The source is an adult with an advanced solid tumor such as melanoma, head and neck, liver or kidney cancer.

The chain has TRBV27 and TRBJ1-1; D gene ambiguous. The V end was cut by 2 bases, the J end by 1 base, with 11 bases between. The CDR3 is made up of 15 amino acids. CDR1 MNHEY and CDR2 SMNVEV come from the germline V gene (reference sequence). The CDR3 here is CASSLGQTTNTEAFF. In DNA, the CDR3 is TGTGCCAGCAGTTTAGGGCAGACGACGAACACTGAAGCTTTCTTT.

This clone was counted a single time. The chain uses TRBV7-9 and TRBJ1-5; D gene ambiguous. Germline assignment: CDR1 SEHNR and CDR2 FQNEAQ (reference sequence). The CDR3 extends over 13 amino acids. V was pared by 1 base and J by 9 bases, with 10 bases between. CDR3 protein: CASSLGSVGPQHF. CDR3 DNA sequence: TGTGCCAGCAGCTTAGGATCGGTTGGGCCCCAGCATTTT.

This clone was counted a single time. This chain links TRBV11-2 with TRBJ1-1; 7 nucleotides agree with TRBD1. Losses at the gene ends were 4 bases for V and 1 base for J; bases not matched to a gene: 9. This CDR3 is 16 amino acids long. The germline V gene encodes CDR1 SGHAT and CDR2 FQNNGV. The CDR3 loop is CASSWGGQYRNTEAFF. For the CDR3, the DNA is TGTGCCAGCAGCTGGGGGGGACAGTATAGGAACACTGAAGCTTTCTTT.

The V call is TRBV2, the J call TRBJ2-5; D might be TRBD2 (6 bases). The V gene lost 6 bases and the J gene lost 2 bases, with 16 bases spanning the gap. CDR3 length: 15 residues. Per the germline V gene, CDR1 is SNHLY and CDR2 is FYNNEI. The CDR3 DNA reads as TGTGCCAGCAGCGATAGCGGTACCTTACAAGAGACCCAGTACTTC. Protein product: CASSDSGTLQETQYF.

The V call is TRBV5-4, the J call TRBJ1-6, with 9 bases identical to TRBD1. Trimming cost V 5 bases and J 10 bases; bases outside gene matches: 10. Germline values: CDR1 SGHNT, CDR2 YYREEE (reference sequence). CDR3 length: 15 amino acids. For the CDR3, the DNA is TGTGCCAGCAGGACCCGGGGACAGGGTAACTCACCCCTCCACTTT. Translation: CASRTRGQGNSPLHF.

The chain links TRBV27 to TRBJ1-5; TRBD1 agrees at 10 bases. Trimming removed 5 bases from V and 5 bases from J; junction bases left unmatched: 12. This CDR3 has 17 residues. Per the germline V gene, CDR1 is MNHEY and CDR2 is SMNVEV (reference sequence). In DNA, the CDR3 is TGTGCCAGCAGTCCGGCCTTCGGGGACAGGGGTGATCAGCCCCAGCATTTT. It is translated as CASSPAFGDRGDQPQHF.

The table lists this clone with many counts. The V gene is TRBV5-4, the J gene TRBJ2-7, with 8 positions matching TRBD1. Per germline, CDR1 SGHNT and CDR2 YYREEE (reference sequence). The CDR3 contains 14 residues. J was trimmed by 7 bases and V by 1 base; bases with no gene match: 7. The CDR3 reads CASSLPQGAWEQYV. DNA of the CDR3: TGTGCCAGCAGCTTGCCCCAGGGGGCATGGGAGCAGTACGTC.

V gene TRBV7-6 combines with J gene TRBJ2-1; maybe TRBD2 (6 bases). In germline, CDR1 is SGHVS, CDR2 FNYEAQ. CDR3 length: 16 amino acids. Deletions cut 8 bases from V and 0 bases from J, with 17 bases between. CDR3 in amino acids: CASGNGGASSYNEQFF. CDR3 DNA sequence: TGTGCCAGCGGCAACGGAGGGGCAAGCTCCTACAATGAGCAGTTCTTC.

V is TRBV21-1 and J is TRBJ1-4. TRBV21-1 is a documented pseudogene. There are 15 residues in the CDR3. The CDR3 reads CARQHTGYYNEKLFF. Here the CDR3 DNA reads TGTGCCAGGCAGCATACGGGCTACTATAATGAAAAACTGTTTTTT.

The V call is TRBV21-1, the J call TRBJ1-6. TRBV21-1 is reported as a pseudogene. The CDR3 covers 14 residues. The CDR3 sequence: CASSRVSYNSPLHF. Here the CDR3 DNA reads TGTGCCAGCAGCAGGGTCTCCTATAATTCACCCCTCCACTTT.

The rearrangement uses TRBV9 and TRBJ2-2; no definite D call. Germline CDR1 SGDLS, CDR2 YYNGEE. CDR3 length equals 16 residues. V lost 4 bases, J lost 4 bases, and 17 bases lay in between. The CDR3 region has the DNA TGTGCCAGCAGCCTATGGGTCTCCCTGGGCACCGGGGAGCTGTTTTTT. It yields the protein CASSLWVSLGTGELFF.

The chain couples TRBV28 to TRBJ2-4; a possible D gene is TRBD2 (5 bases). The CDR3 sequence is 16 residues long. The germline CDR1 and CDR2 sequences are MDHEN and SYDVKM. V was cut by 5 bases and J by 6 bases, with 20 bases left in between. This CDR3 is CASSPTPRDFRNIQYF. The CDR3 DNA is TGTGCCAGCAGTCCAACACCGAGGGATTTCAGAAACATTCAGTACTTC.